The T cell receptor (beta chain) under discussion was sequenced for a study of response to subunit inactivated influenza vaccine. Findings of the study overall: Each seasonal influenza vaccination, the authors suggested, recruits few new T cells.

This clonotype was found a few times. Its antigen is as yet unknown. TCRdb re-called the RT-PCR reads with MiXCR, one entry per CDR3 protein. The sample has 400,000 to 550,000 distinct CDR3 sequences, 25% seen once; the top ten hold under 2.5%. The CDR3 totals 15 residues. The trim removed 5 bases at V and 4 bases at J, leaving 9 bases unmatched. The sequencing here drew on CD4+ T cells sorted from PBMCs, taken more than 4 days after vaccination. The chain recombines TRBV12-3 or TRBV12-4 with TRBJ1-1, with 8 bases identical to TRBD1. This clonotype originated in a man aged 45-65 years who received an inactivated influenza vaccine. CDR3 region: CASSPQTGVVTEAFF. DNA for the CDR3: TGTGCCAGCAGTCCTCAGACAGGGGTGGTCACTGAAGCTTTCTTT.